This TCR beta chain was recorded in a study of T cells in Graves' hyperthyroidism and ophthalmopathy. Findings and caveats of the study: Stable hyperthyroidism was told apart from ophthalmopathy by a model built on 13 V-J features. Blood also held most thyroid clonotypes expanded beyond 0.001.

This clonotype was seen many times. Its antigen is not identified. Germline V gene data show CDR1 as LGHNT and CDR2 as FRNRAP. This CDR3 spans 15 amino acids. Trimming at V came to 6 bases and at J to 0 bases, leaving 5 bases not matched to a gene. Amplification yielded TCR beta CDR3 regions, with RNA transcripts as the source. An initial round of RT-PCR targeting the TCR CDR3 relied on the HTBI primer set. MiXCR, run by TCRdb on the multiplex PCR reads, gives a single entry per CDR3 protein. The repertoire includes under 600,000 distinct CDR3 sequences, approximately 15% of them detected once, and around 3.5% sits in the top ten. Each diagnosis drew on symptoms, thyroxine, TRAb, thyroid ultrasound and orbital computed tomography findings.

Sequencing was performed on blood. This sequence joins TRBV12-5 and TRBJ2-1, with 7 bases matching TRBD1. This receptor was identified in a woman in her thirties or forties with Graves' ophthalmopathy. The DNA for the CDR3 is TGTGCTAGTGGGGGGACAGTGAGCTCCTACAATGAGCAGTTCTTC. This translates into CASGGTVSSYNEQFF.